The source of this T cell receptor (beta chain) is a study of blood T cell repertoires in COVID-19. The V end was cut by 5 bases, the J end by 0 bases, with 8 bases between. The CDR3 has 15 amino acids. Germline CDR1 and CDR2: MNHEY and SVGAGI. Sequenced by immunoSEQ multiplex PCR; TCRdb stores in-frame clones only, minus some. The sample has roughly 150,000 clones, about 85% seen once. This chain connects TRBV6-5 to TRBJ1-6; possible D gene TRBD1, 6 bases. The sequencing input was peripheral blood. This clonotype was sampled from a woman in her sixties or seventies with COVID-19, enrolled during active disease. Here the CDR3 reads CASSQGYSYNSPLHF. The DNA for the CDR3 is TGTGCCAGCAGTCAGGGGTACTCCTATAATTCACCCCTCCACTTT.